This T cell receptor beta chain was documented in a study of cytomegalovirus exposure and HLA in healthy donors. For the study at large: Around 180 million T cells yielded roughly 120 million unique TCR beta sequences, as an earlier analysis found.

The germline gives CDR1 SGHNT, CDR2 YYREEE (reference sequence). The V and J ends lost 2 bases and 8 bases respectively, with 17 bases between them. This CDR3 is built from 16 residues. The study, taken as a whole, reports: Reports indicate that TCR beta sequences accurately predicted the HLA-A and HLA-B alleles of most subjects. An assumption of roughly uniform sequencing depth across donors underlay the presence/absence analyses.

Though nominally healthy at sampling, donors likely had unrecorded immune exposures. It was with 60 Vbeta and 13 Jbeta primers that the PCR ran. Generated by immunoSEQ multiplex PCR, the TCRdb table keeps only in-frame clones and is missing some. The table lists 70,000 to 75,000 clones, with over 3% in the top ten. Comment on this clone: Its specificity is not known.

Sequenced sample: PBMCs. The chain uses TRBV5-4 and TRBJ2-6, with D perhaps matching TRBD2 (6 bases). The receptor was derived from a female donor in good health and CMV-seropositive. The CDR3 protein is CASSLISGRGTNVLTF. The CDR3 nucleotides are TGTGCCAGCAGCTTAATTAGTGGTCGGGGGACCAACGTCCTGACTTTC.